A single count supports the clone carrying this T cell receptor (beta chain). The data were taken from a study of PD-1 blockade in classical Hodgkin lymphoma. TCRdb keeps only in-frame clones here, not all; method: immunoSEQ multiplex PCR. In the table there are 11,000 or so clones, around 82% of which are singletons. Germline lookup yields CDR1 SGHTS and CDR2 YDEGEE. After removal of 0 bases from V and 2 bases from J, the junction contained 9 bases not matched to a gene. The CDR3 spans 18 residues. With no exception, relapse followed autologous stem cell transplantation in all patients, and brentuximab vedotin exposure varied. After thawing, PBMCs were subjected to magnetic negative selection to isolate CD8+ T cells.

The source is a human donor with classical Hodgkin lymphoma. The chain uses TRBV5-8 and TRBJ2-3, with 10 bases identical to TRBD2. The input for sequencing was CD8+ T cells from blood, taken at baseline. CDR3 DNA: TGTGCCAGCAGCTTGGCCGCTAGCGGGAGTATCGACACAGATACGCAGTATTTT. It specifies CASSLAASGSIDTDTQYF.